These T cell receptor beta chains were read from a single sample in a study of Ad26.COV2.S vaccination and SARS-CoV-2 variants. Profiling relied on immunoSEQ multiplex PCR, and the TCRdb table lists in-frame clones only, not all of them. The sample consists of some 320,000 clones, 85% of them appearing once. The material sequenced was peripheral blood, taken in a trial of Ad26.COV2.S vaccine versus placebo. The receptors come from a person aged 18 to 59 who received the Ad26.COV2.S COVID-19 vaccine or a placebo. The CDR3 runs from the conserved cysteine through the conserved F or W. The D gene is left open where the match is weak. Expanded clones are given a class, and other clones once, few, many or no size at all.

>TRBV5-4|TRBJ1-5|-|-
TGTGCCAGCAGCCACGGCGGGGTGGTCAATCAGCCCCAGCATTTT
CASSHGGVVNQPQHF
>TRBV5-8|TRBJ1-1|few|-
TGTGCCAGCAGCTTCATGGGGTACAGGAACACTGAAGCTTTCTTT
CASSFMGYRNTEAFF
>TRBV7-7|TRBJ2-2|-|TRBD1
TGTGCCAGCACCAGAGGGACAGGAAACACCGGGGAGCTGTTTTTT
CASTRGTGNTGELFF
>TRBV2|TRBJ2-4|-|-
TGTGCCAGCAGTGATTCCGGGACGTGGGGGGCCAAAAACATTCAGTACTTC
CASSDSGTWGAKNIQYF
>TRBV5-4|TRBJ2-3|-|TRBD2
TGTGCCAGCAGCTCCCCCCCGGGGGGAAGTGCAGATACGCAGTATTTT
CASSSPPGGSADTQYF
>TRBV7-2|TRBJ2-7|once|-
TGTGCCAGCAGCTTCGAAGGATCTAGCTACGAGCAGTACTTC
CASSFEGSSYEQYF
>TRBV27|TRBJ1-1|-|TRBD1
TGTGCCAGCAGCCTATCCTGGACAGGGTACTCTGAAGCTTTCTTT
CASSLSWTGYSEAFF
>TRBV6-5|TRBJ1-2|-|-
TGTGCCAGCAGTTACCTGCACTGGGATGGCTACACCTTC
CASSYLHWDGYTF
>TRBV2|TRBJ1-6|few|-
TGTGCCAGCAGTGGAACTTTGGGACTTATGTATAATTCACCCCTCCACTTT
CASSGTLGLMYNSPLHF
>TRBV5-1|TRBJ2-7|-|TRBD2
TGCGCCAGCAGCTGGGAAGCGGGGGGAGAGCAGTACTTC
CASSWEAGGEQYF
>TRBV5-6|TRBJ1-1|-|TRBD1
TGTGCCAGCAGTTGGGACAGGACGTATGAAGCTTTCTTT
CASSWDRTYEAFF
>TRBV5-1|TRBJ2-3|once|-
TGCGCCAGCAGCCCTCGACAGGTTCGGACAGATACGCAGTATTTT
CASSPRQVRTDTQYF
>TRBV3-1/TRBV3-2|TRBJ1-2|many|-
TGTGCCAGCAGCCAACAGGGTCACTATGGCTACACCTTC
CASSQQGHYGYTF
>TRBV5-1|TRBJ2-2|few|-
TGCGCCAGCAGCTTCGACTCCTACACCGGGGAGCTGTTTTTT
CASSFDSYTGELFF
>TRBV4-1|TRBJ1-3|-|-
TGCGCCAGCAGCCAAGATCAGGGGCCCGGAAACACCATATATTTT
CASSQDQGPGNTIYF
>TRBV7-9|TRBJ1-2|-|-
TGTGCCAGCAGCTTATGGTCCACCCGGGACACGGATGGCTACACCTTC
CASSLWSTRDTDGYTF
>TRBV6-4|TRBJ1-1|-|-
TGTGCCAGCAAAAGGGACGGACAGAACACTGAAGCTTTCTTT
CASKRDGQNTEAFF
>TRBV30|TRBJ1-3|-|-
TGTGCCTGGAGTGATGGCTCTGGAAACACCATATATTTT
CAWSDGSGNTIYF
>TRBV28|TRBJ1-1|-|-
TGTGCCAGCAGCTCAGGAGGCGAGGTTCCTGAAGCTTTCTTT
CASSSGGEVPEAFF
>TRBV7-2|TRBJ2-1|-|-
TGTGCCAGCAGCTTAGAGCGGAGCTCCTACAATGAGCAGTTCTTC
CASSLERSSYNEQFF
>TRBV5-4|TRBJ2-7|-|-
TGTGCCAGCAGCTTGGATCGAAGAACCTTATACGAGCAGTACTTC
CASSLDRRTLYEQYF
>TRBV30|TRBJ1-1|-|-
TGTGCCTGGAGTGTGGGTCCGGGGTCCGGGGCTTTCTTT
CAWSVGPGSGAFF
>TRBV4-1|TRBJ2-7|-|TRBD2
TGCGCCAGCAGCCAACCCCGACTAGCGGGGGGGAACTACGAGCAGTACTTC
CASSQPRLAGGNYEQYF
>TRBV5-6|TRBJ2-6|-|TRBD1
TGTGCCAGCAGCTTGAAGGGACAGGGGTTCTCTGGGGCCAACGTCCTGACTTTC
CASSLKGQGFSGANVLTF
>TRBV18|TRBJ2-7|-|TRBD2
TGTGCCAGCTCCCCGCAAAGCGCTAGCGGGGGCTACGAGCAGTACTTC
CASSPQSASGGYEQYF
>TRBV6-1|TRBJ2-5|-|-
TGTGCCAGCAGTGACGGCTGGGGGGCGCGGGAGACCCAGTACTTC
CASSDGWGARETQYF
>TRBV3-1/TRBV3-2|TRBJ2-2|-|-
TGTGCCAGCAGCCAAGATTGGGGGGCGACCGGGGAGCTGTTTTTT
CASSQDWGATGELFF
>TRBV18|TRBJ2-1|-|-
TGTGCCAGCTCACCAGACAGAGGATCTTACAATGAGCAGTTCTTC
CASSPDRGSYNEQFF
>TRBV3-1/TRBV3-2|TRBJ2-7|-|-
TGTGCCAGCAGCCAAGTAACGAACGAGCAGTACTTC
CASSQVTNEQYF
>TRBV5-1|TRBJ1-3|-|TRBD1
TGCGCCAGCAGCTCACAGGGGGTCGGGGGAAACACCATATATTTT
CASSSQGVGGNTIYF
>TRBV2|TRBJ1-2|-|-
TGTGCCAGCAGGACAGGAAGCGATGGCTACACCTTC
CASRTGSDGYTF
>TRBV5-1|TRBJ2-1|-|TRBD2
TGCGCCAGCAGCTTGCCCTCCCGGGGGGGATTAGAGAGCTCCTACAATGAGCAGTTCTTC
CASSLPSRGGLESSYNEQFF
>TRBV10-3|TRBJ2-1|-|-
TGTGCCACAGGGGACTCCTACCCGGGGAATGAGCAGTTCTTC
CATGDSYPGNEQFF
>TRBV7-2|TRBJ2-2|-|-
TGTGCCAGCAGATCTCATCAGGGAACCAGAAACACCGGGGAGCTGTTTTTT
CASRSHQGTRNTGELFF
>TRBV6-1|TRBJ2-3|once|TRBD2
TGTGCCAGCAGTGCAGCGGGGGGGCGGGACACGCAGTATTTT
CASSAAGGRDTQYF
>TRBV7-3|TRBJ2-7|-|-
TGTGCCAGCAGCTCGACGGGTTCTTCCTACGAGCAGTACTTC
CASSSTGSSYEQYF